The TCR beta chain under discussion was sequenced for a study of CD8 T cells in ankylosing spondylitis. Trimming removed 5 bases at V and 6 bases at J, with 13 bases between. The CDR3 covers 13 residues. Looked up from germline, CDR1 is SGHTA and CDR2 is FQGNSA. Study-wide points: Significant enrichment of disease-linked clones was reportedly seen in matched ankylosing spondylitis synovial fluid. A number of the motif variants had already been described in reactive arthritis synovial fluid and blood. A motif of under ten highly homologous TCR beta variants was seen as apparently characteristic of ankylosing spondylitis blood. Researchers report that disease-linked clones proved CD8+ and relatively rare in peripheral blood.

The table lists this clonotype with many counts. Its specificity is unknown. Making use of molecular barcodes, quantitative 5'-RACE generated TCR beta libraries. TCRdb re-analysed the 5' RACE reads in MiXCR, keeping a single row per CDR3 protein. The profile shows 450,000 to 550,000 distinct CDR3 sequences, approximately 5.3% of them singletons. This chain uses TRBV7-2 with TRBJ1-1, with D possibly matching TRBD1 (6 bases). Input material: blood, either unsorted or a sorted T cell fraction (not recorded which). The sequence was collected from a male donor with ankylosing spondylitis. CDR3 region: CASSPGHRAEAFF. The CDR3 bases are TGTGCCAGCAGCCCGGGACATAGGGCTGAAGCTTTCTTT.